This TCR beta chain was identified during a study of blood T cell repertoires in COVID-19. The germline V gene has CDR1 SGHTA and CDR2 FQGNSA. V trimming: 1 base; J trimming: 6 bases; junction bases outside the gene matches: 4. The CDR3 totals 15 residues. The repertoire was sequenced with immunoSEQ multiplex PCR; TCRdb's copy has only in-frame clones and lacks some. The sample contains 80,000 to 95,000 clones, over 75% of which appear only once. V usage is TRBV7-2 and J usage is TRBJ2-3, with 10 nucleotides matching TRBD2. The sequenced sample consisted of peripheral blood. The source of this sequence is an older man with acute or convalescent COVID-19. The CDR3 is CASSLGAGGMDTQYF. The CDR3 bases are TGTGCCAGCAGCTTAGGAGCGGGAGGGATGGATACGCAGTATTTT.